The clone carrying this T cell receptor (beta chain) was observed a handful of times. Its antigen is not identified. The data stem from a study of T-cell reconstitution after alpha-beta-depleted transplantation in children. Study results and caveats: Surviving recipient cells, namely T cells and thymic progenitors, were the source of high day-60 TCRbeta diversity in some patients. Several hundred rapidly expanded clones from non-depleted graft cells reportedly supplied alpha-beta T cells about two months post-transplant. Fresh T-cell production supplied most of the T-cell counts and diversity seen one year after transplant.

Unique molecular identifiers tagged the TCRbeta library. TCRdb reanalysed the PCR reads using MiXCR and keeps one entry per CDR3 protein. The table shows about 470,000 distinct CDR3 sequences, with 43% occurring only once. The receptor was derived from a girl between 2 and 10 years old with aplastic anemia, due to receive a stem cell transplant. Sample: PBMCs, taken before TCRalphabeta/CD19-depleted stem cell transplant.

The CDR3 bases are TGCAGTGCTAGCAGTGGGCCCTACGAGCAGTACTTC. It encodes CSASSGPYEQYF. The chain combines TRBV20-1 with TRBJ2-7; D is unclear. Trimming cost V 3 bases and J 2 bases, with 8 bases left between them. Germline CDR1 DFQATT, CDR2 SNEGSKA (reference sequence). The CDR3 loop spans 12 amino acids.